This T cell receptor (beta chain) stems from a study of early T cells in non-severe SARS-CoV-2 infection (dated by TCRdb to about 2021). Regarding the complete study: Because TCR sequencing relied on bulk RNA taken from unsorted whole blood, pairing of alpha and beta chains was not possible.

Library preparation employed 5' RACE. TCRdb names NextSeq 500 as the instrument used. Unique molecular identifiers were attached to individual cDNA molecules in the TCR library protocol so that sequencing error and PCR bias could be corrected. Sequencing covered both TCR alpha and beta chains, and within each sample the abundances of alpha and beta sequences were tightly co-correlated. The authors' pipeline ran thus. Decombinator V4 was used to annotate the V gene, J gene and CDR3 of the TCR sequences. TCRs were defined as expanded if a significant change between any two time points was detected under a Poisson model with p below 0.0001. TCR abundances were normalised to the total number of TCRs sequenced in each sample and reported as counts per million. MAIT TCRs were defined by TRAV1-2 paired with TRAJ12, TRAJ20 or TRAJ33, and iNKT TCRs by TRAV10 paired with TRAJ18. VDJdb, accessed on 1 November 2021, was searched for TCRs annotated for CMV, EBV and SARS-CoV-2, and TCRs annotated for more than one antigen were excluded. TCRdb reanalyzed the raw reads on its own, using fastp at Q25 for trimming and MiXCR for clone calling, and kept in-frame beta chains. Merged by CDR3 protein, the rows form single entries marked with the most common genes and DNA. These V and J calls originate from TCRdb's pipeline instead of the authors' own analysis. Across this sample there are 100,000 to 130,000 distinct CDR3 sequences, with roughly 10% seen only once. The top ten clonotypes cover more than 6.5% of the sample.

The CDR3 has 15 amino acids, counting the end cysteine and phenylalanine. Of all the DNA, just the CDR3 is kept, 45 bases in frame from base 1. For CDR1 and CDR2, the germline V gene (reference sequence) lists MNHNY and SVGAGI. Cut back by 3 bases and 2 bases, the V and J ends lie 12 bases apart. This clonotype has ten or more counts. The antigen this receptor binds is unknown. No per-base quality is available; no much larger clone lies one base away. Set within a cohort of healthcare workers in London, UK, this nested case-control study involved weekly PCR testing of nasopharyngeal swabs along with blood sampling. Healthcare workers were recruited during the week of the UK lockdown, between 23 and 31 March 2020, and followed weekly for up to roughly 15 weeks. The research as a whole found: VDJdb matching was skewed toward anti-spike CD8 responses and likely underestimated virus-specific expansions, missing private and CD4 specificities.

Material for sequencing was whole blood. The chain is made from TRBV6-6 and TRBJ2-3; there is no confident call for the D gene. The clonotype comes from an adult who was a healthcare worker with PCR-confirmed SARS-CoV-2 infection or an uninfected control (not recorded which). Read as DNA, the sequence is TGTGCCAGCAGTTATGGGCAGGTGCTCACAGATACGCAGTATTTT. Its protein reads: CASSYGQVLTDTQYF.